Following are 25 T cell receptor beta chains from one sample sequenced in a study of read filtering for tumor transcriptome and immune sequencing (TCRdb year 2020). The sequencer listed for this sample is Illumina HiSeq 4000. Starting from roughly 0.4 ug RNA, TCR libraries were constructed with the Immunoverse kit using molecular barcoded adaptors that cover the alpha/delta and beta/gamma chains. TCRdb reworked the public reads: Q25 trimming with fastp, MiXCR clone assembly, productive beta chains retained. Records with the same CDR3 protein are collapsed into one entry carrying the most frequent genes and DNA. Within this sample are roughly 59,000 distinct CDR3 sequences, with approximately 18% of them counted one time only. The ten largest clones add up to under 13% of the sample. The sample was a population of CD138-negative cells sorted from bone marrow. Sample cell subset or site, as interpreted from the label and publication: bone marrow mononuclear cells depleted of CD138+ plasma/myeloma cells by negative magnetic selection. Receptors originate from a donor at least 40 years old with multiple myeloma.

This clonotype appeared many times. V and J are TRBV7-3 and TRBJ2-5, with 9 bases identical to TRBD1. CDR3 length equals 15 residues. Per the germline V gene, CDR1 is SGHTA and CDR2 is FQGTGA. V lost 5 bases to trimming and J lost 5 bases; unmatched junction nucleotides: 9. CDR3 region: CASSPFGQGQETQYF. Here the CDR3 DNA reads TGTGCCAGCAGCCCGTTCGGACAGGGGCAGGAGACCCAGTACTTC.

This clonotype appeared many times. This rearrangement joins TRBV12-3 or TRBV12-4 to TRBJ1-2, with D possibly being TRBD1 (6 bases). The CDR3 extends over 14 amino acids. V was pared by 3 bases and J by 5 bases, with 13 bases between. The CDR3 spells CASSLGQGWYGYTF. The CDR3 bases are TGTGCCAGCAGTTTGGGGCAGGGGTGGTATGGCTACACCTTC.

This chain links TRBV29-1 with TRBJ1-3; the D is unclear. The germline V and J ends were trimmed by 7 bases and 4 bases, with 11 bases remaining between them. This CDR3 spans 12 amino acids. CDR1 is SQVTM and CDR2 is ANQGSEA in the germline V gene. CDR3: CSAGGGGNTIYF. The CDR3 coding sequence is TGCAGCGCCGGCGGAGGGGGAAACACCATATATTTT.

In this sample, this clonotype turned up many times. V and J are TRBV10-2 and TRBJ2-5; D gene unclear. Trimming took 1 base from V and 5 from J, leaving 8 bases between them. This CDR3 is 13 amino acids long. Germline lookup yields CDR1 WSHSY and CDR2 SAAADI. The CDR3 DNA sequence: TGCGCCAGCAGTGAGTTTGCCCGGGAGACCCAGTACTTC. Amino acids: CASSEFARETQYF.

This clonotype appeared a few times. This chain connects TRBV6-2 or TRBV6-3 to TRBJ2-5; TRBD2 matches 8 bases. The CDR3 is made up of 15 amino acids. Germline V gene lookup returns CDR1 MNHEY and CDR2 SVGEGT. V lost 2 bases, J lost 2 bases, and 4 bases stayed unmatched. The CDR3 DNA is TGTGCCAGCAGTTACCAGTCTAGCGGGCAAGAGACCCAGTACTTC. Its translation: CASSYQSSGQETQYF.

The table lists this clonotype with many counts. The chain has TRBV5-1 and TRBJ2-5, with TRBD2 matching 7 bases. The CDR3 is 15 amino acids. V was pared by 3 bases and J by 7 bases, with 12 bases of the junction left unmatched. The V gene's germline CDR1 is SGHRS and CDR2 YFSETQ. The CDR3 reads CASSSRKGLEGTQYF. DNA of the CDR3: TGCGCCAGCAGCTCCCGAAAAGGACTAGAGGGGACCCAGTACTTC.

This clonotype appeared many times. The CDR3 nucleotides read TGTGCCAGCTCCTTCCCAGGGTCGGGGGAGCAGTACTTC. Protein sequence: CASSFPGSGEQYF. The chain joins TRBV7-8 to TRBJ2-7, with D possibly being TRBD1 or TRBD2 (5 bases each). Germline V lookup: CDR1 SGHVS, CDR2 FQNEAQ. V was shortened by 8 bases and J by 7 bases, with 18 bases between the two germline ends. The CDR3 is made up of 13 amino acids. Full variable domain (outside the CDR3, taken from reference TRBV7-8 and TRBJ2-7): GAGVSQSPRYKVAKRGQDVALRCDPISGHVSLFWYQQALGQGPEFLTYFQNEAQLDKSGLPSDRFFAERPEGSVSTLKIQRTQQEDSAVYLCASSFPGSGEQYFGPGTRLTVT.

This clonotype has a count of ten or more. The chain joins TRBV12-3 or TRBV12-4 to TRBJ1-2; no definite D call. The CDR3 contains 14 residues. V gave up 8 bases and J gave up 3 bases, with 16 bases separating them. Here the CDR3 reads CASHNRRADYGYTF. The CDR3 DNA sequence: TGTGCCAGCCATAATCGTCGGGCAGACTATGGCTACACCTTC.

In its sample, this clonotype was seen many times. The chain employs TRBV20-1 and TRBJ2-3; D is uncertain. The CDR3 spans 14 residues. The V end was cut by 2 bases, the J end by 2 bases, with 11 bases between. Per germline, CDR1 DFQATT and CDR2 SNEGSKA (reference sequence). CDR3 coding DNA: TGCAGTGCTAGAAAGGTGGCGAACACAGATACGCAGTATTTT. Residues: CSARKVANTDTQYF.

V and J are TRBV9 and TRBJ2-3; TRBD2 matches 7 bases. There are 15 residues in the CDR3. CDR1 is SGDLS and CDR2 is YYNGEE in the germline V gene. With V trimmed by 2 bases and J by 4 bases, 7 bases remained unmatched. CDR3 DNA: TGTGCCAGCAGCGTCGACGGGACTAACGCAGATACGCAGTATTTT. Translating gives CASSVDGTNADTQYF.

As for this clonotype: The junction shows a germline mismatch at one end, possibly a read error. This chain joins TRBV6-9 and TRBJ1-5, with 8 nucleotides matching TRBD1. This CDR3 has 18 residues. CDR1 is MNHGY, CDR2 SVAAGI, per germline. CDR3 in amino acids: CASSYPLGGQAGNQPHHF. In DNA, the CDR3 is TGTGCCAGCAGTTATCCCTTAGGGGGACAGGCCGGCAATCAGCCCCATCATTTT.

Notes on this clonotype: With a much larger clone just one base away, this may be a read error. The chain joins TRBV5-1 to TRBJ2-4, with D perhaps matching TRBD1 or TRBD2 (5 bases each). Per germline, CDR1 SGHRS and CDR2 YFSETQ. There are 16 residues in the CDR3. The CDR3, as DNA: TGCGCCAGCAGCTCCCTGCCCGGGGTCGGGTTGGACATTCGGTACTTC. It translates to CASSSLPGVGLDIRYF.

This clonotype occurred once. The germline gene is not matched at one end of the junction; a read error may be the cause. The chain recombines TRBV2 with TRBJ2-2; D possibly corresponds to TRBD2 (5 bases). CDR3 size: 17 residues. Germline CDR1 SNHLY, CDR2 FYNNEI. The CDR3 sequence is CASSPTRLLLNAGELFF. CDR3 nucleotide sequence: TGTGCCAGCAGCCCAACCAGACTACTGCTGAACGCCGGGGAGCTGTTTTTT. Full variable domain (missing parts from reference TRBV2 and TRBJ2-2): EPEVTQTPSHQVTQMGQEVILRCVPISNHLYFYWYRQILGQKVEFLVSFYNNEISEKSEIFDDQFSVERPDGSNFTLKIRSTKLEDSAMYFCASSPTRLLLNAGELFFGEGSRLTVL.

This clonotype was seen at least ten times. V usage is TRBV12-3 or TRBV12-4 and J usage is TRBJ1-6; D ambiguous. The V and J ends lost 1 base and 7 bases respectively, with 5 bases between them. This CDR3 has 13 residues. CDR3 amino acids: CASSLVGNSPLHF. CDR3 DNA sequence: TGTGCCAGCAGTTTAGTGGGGAATTCACCCCTCCACTTT.

This chain uses TRBV2 with TRBJ2-5; tentatively, D is TRBD2 (6 bases). This CDR3 has 14 residues. Germline CDR1 and CDR2: SNHLY and FYNNEI. The V end lost 2 bases, the J end lost 5 bases, and 12 bases lay between the germline ends. As DNA, the CDR3 is TGTGCCAGCAGTGAATCGGAGGGGATTGAGACCCAGTACTTC. It codes for CASSESEGIETQYF.

On this clonotype itself: This may come from a read error, since a much larger clone is one base off. J is TRBJ2-3 and V is TRBV7-2; no clear D gene. CDR1 SGHTA and CDR2 FQGNSA come from the germline V gene. The CDR3 totals 13 residues. The CDR3 spells CASRLEGRNTQYF. The CDR3 nucleotides are TGTGCCAGCAGATTAGAAGGGCGGAATACGCAGTATTTT.

Of note for this clonotype: The likely explanation is a read error, given a far larger clone one base away. The V and J genes are TRBV6-5 and TRBJ2-1; maybe TRBD1 (6 bases). V lost 5 bases and J lost 5, with 16 bases in between. The CDR3 runs 15 residues. Per the germline V gene, CDR1 is MNHEY and CDR2 is SVGAGI. The DNA of the CDR3 is TGTGCCAGCAGTGCTAGCAGGGGCCCTCACAATGAGCAGTTCTTC. It specifies CASSASRGPHNEQFF.

The chain is built from TRBV12-3 or TRBV12-4 and TRBJ2-7, with TRBD2 matching over 7 bases. J lost 5 bases, V lost 3 bases, and 10 bases had no gene match. The CDR3 runs to 15 residues. This chain's CDR3 is CASSFRGRAGDEQYF. The CDR3 nucleotides read TGTGCCAGCAGTTTCCGGGGCAGGGCGGGGGACGAGCAGTACTTC.

CDR3 loop: CASSSGPTGIQYF. DNA of the CDR3: TGTGCCAGCAGTTCTGGACCTACAGGCATTCAGTACTTC. The V and J genes are TRBV6-5 and TRBJ2-4; TRBD1 might be the D (5 bases). Germline assignment: CDR1 MNHEY and CDR2 SVGAGI. V lost 4 bases and J lost 9, with 13 bases in between. The CDR3 consists of 13 residues.

Of note for this clonotype: Since a much larger clone is just one base distant, this may be a read error. The J gene is TRBJ2-3, the V gene TRBV7-2, with a tentative D call TRBD2 (5 bases). Germline lookup yields CDR1 SGHTA and CDR2 FQGNSA. The CDR3 is 15 residues long. CDR3: CASSLGAASTDAQYF. CDR3 DNA: TGTGCCAGCAGCTTAGGGGCGGCTAGCACAGATGCGCAGTATTTT.

The table lists this clonotype with many counts. The chain couples TRBV20-1 to TRBJ2-1; D gene uncertain. CDR1 and CDR2 from the germline V gene are DFQATT and SNEGSKA (reference sequence). This CDR3 is 14 amino acids long. The germline V and J ends were trimmed by 2 bases and 5 bases, with 13 bases remaining between them. Written as DNA, the CDR3 is TGCAGTGCTAGACTCCTTAGACGGGACAATGAGCAGTTCTTC. It yields the protein CSARLLRRDNEQFF.

This clonotype was seen many times. The V and J genes are TRBV18 and TRBJ2-5; the D is unclear. The germline CDR1 and CDR2 sequences are KGHSH and LQKENI. The V gene lost 2 bases and the J gene lost 1 base, with 2 bases spanning the gap. CDR3 length equals 12 residues. This CDR3 reads CASSPVQETQYF. CDR3 DNA: TGTGCCAGCTCACCAGTCCAAGAGACCCAGTACTTC.

This clonotype was seen ten or more times. This CDR3 is CSARFGVRSNQPQHF. CDR3 bases: TGCAGTGCTAGGTTTGGGGTGAGAAGTAATCAGCCCCAGCATTTT. This chain links TRBV20-1 with TRBJ1-5, with D unclear. The germline V and J ends were trimmed by 3 bases and 4 bases, with 16 bases remaining between them. CDR1 is DFQATT and CDR2 is SNEGSKA in the germline V gene (reference sequence). This CDR3 has 15 residues.

On this clonotype itself: This clone may be a read error of a much larger clone one base away. J is TRBJ2-5 and V is TRBV5-6, with TRBD1 matching over 9 bases. The CDR3 has 16 amino acids. Germline CDR1 and CDR2: SGHDT and YYEEEE. The CDR3 sequence is CAISFTAGQGQETQYF. The DNA for the CDR3 is TGCGCCATCAGCTTCACCGCGGGACAGGGTCAAGAGACCCAGTACTTC. The full variable domain, its missing parts supplied by reference TRBV5-6 and TRBJ2-5, is DAGVTQSPTHLIKTRGQQVTLRCSPKSGHDTVSWYQQALGQGPQFIFQYYEEEERQRGNFPDRFSGHQFPNYSSELNVNALLLGDSALYLCAISFTAGQGQETQYFGPGTRLLVL.

Ten or more counts support this clonotype. DNA for the CDR3: TGTGCCAGCAGTTTATACACCGGGACAGGGGTGAACACCGGGGAGCTGTTTTTT. Translated, it gives CASSLYTGTGVNTGELFF. This sequence joins TRBV12-3 or TRBV12-4 and TRBJ2-2; TRBD1 matches 10 bases. This CDR3 spans 18 amino acids. J was trimmed by 1 base and V by 2 bases; bases with no gene match: 7.